This T cell receptor (beta chain) was profiled in a study of human T cells and chemical hapten exposure. On the study more broadly: Alopecia areata, totalis or universalis was found in mostly female patients. General study findings and limits: PT1 expanded TCR counts correlated positively with patch test score.

V dropped 8 bases and J dropped 1 base, with 16 bases sitting between them. The CDR3 length is 14 residues. Germline V gives CDR1 SQVTM, CDR2 ANQGSEA. The library attached unique molecular identifiers to individual cDNA molecules. TCRdb analysed the RACE reads with MiXCR anew, one entry per CDR3 protein. Here the sample spans approximately 84,000 distinct CDR3 sequences, around 9.6% being singletons. This clonotype has a count of ten or more. Its cognate antigen is unknown. The time point: patch test 2, 6 weeks after DPC sensitization. Treatment meaning: therapeutic diphenylcyclopropenone sensitization with weekly scalp DPC. Blood draws came before every patch-test application.

This specimen was whole blood, taken in connection with sensitization to the hapten diphenylcyclopropenone (DPC). The source of this sequence is a woman aged 25-40 years with alopecia areata. Some clones in this sample may be carry-over from other donors' samples. The chain employs TRBV29-1 and TRBJ2-3; D is perhaps TRBD1 or TRBD2 (5 bases each). CDR3 sequence reads: CSTRKGRRTDTQYF. In DNA, the CDR3 is TGCAGCACCCGAAAGGGACGGCGCACAGATACGCAGTATTTT.